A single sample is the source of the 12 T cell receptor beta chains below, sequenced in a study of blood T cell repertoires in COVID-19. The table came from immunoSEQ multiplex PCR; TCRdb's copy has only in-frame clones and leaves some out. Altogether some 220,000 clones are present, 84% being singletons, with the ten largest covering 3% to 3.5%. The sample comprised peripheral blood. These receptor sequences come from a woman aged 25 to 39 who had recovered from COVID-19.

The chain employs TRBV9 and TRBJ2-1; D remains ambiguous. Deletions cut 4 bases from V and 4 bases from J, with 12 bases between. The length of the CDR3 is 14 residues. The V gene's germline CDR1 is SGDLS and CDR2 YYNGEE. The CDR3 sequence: CASSLSSAYNEQFF. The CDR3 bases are TGTGCCAGCAGCCTTAGCTCGGCTTACAATGAGCAGTTCTTC.

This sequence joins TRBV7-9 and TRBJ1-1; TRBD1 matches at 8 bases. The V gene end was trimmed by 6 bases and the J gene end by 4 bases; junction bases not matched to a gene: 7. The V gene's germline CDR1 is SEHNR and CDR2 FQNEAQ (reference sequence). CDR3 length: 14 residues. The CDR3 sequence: CASSSQGAATEAFF. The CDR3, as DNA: TGTGCCAGCAGTTCTCAGGGGGCGGCCACTGAAGCTTTCTTT.

CDR3 amino acids: CAWSRGQGVETQYF. In DNA, the CDR3 is TGTGCCTGGAGTCGGGGACAGGGGGTAGAGACCCAGTACTTC. The rearrangement links TRBV30 to TRBJ2-5; 11 bases map to TRBD1. CDR3 size: 14 residues. V gave up 2 bases and J gave up 4 bases; unmatched junction bases: 3. Germline V gene data show CDR1 as GTSNPN and CDR2 as SVGIG (reference sequence).

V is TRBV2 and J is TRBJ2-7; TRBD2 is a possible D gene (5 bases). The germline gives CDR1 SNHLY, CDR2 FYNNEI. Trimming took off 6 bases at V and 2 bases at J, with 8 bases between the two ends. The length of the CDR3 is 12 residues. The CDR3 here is CASRDWAYEQYF. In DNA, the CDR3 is TGTGCCAGCAGGGACTGGGCCTACGAGCAGTACTTC.

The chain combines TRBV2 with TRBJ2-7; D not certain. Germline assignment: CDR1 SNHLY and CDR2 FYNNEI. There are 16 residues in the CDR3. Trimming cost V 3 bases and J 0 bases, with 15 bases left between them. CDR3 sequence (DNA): TGTGCCAGCAGTGACCGGGTGGCGGAGAGCTCCTACGAGCAGTACTTC. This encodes CASSDRVAESSYEQYF. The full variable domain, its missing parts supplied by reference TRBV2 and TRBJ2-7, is EPEVTQTPSHQVTQMGQEVILRCVPISNHLYFYWYRQILGQKVEFLVSFYNNEISEKSEIFDDQFSVERPDGSNFTLKIRSTKLEDSAMYFCASSDRVAESSYEQYFGPGTRLTVT.

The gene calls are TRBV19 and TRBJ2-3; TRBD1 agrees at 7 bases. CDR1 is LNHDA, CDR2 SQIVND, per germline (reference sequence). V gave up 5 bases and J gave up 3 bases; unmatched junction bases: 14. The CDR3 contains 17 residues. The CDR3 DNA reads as TGTGCCAGTAGTCCGTTACAGGGGCTCGTTGGGACAGATACGCAGTATTTT. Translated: CASSPLQGLVGTDTQYF.

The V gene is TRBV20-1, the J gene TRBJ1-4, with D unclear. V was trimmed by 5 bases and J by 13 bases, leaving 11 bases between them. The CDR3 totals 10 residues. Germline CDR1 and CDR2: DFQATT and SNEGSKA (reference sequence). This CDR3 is CSAGREALFF. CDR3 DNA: TGCAGTGCTGGCCGGGAGGCACTGTTTTTT.

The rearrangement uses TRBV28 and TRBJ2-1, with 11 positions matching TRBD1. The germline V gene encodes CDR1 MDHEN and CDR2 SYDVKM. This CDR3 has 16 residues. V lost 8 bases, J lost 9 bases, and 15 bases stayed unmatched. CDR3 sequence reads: CASHTGQGALRGEQFF. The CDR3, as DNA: TGTGCCAGCCACACCGGACAGGGGGCGCTAAGGGGTGAGCAGTTCTTC.

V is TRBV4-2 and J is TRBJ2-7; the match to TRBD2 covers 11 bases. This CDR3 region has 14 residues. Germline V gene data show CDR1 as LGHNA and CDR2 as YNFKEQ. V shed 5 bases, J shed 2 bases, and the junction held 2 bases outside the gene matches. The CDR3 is CASSMTSGAYEQYF. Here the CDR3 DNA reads TGTGCCAGCAGCATGACTAGCGGGGCCTACGAGCAGTACTTC.

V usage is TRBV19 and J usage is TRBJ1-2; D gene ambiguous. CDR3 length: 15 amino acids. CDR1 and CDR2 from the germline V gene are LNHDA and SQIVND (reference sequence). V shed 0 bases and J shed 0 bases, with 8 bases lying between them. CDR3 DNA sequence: TGTGCCAGTAGTATAGATCGAACTGCTAACTATGGCTACACCTTC. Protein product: CASSIDRTANYGYTF.

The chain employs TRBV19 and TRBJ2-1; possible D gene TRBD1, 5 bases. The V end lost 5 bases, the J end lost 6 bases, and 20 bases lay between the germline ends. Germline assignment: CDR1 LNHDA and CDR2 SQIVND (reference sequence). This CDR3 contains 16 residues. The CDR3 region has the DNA TGTGCCAGTAGTGCATCAGGGATCGAGACGTTCAATGAGCAGTTCTTC. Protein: CASSASGIETFNEQFF.

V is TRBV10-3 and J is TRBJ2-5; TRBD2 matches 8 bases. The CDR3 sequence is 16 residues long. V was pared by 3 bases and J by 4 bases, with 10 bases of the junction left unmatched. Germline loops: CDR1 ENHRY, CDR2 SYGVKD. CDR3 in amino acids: CAISDLAGGLGETQYF. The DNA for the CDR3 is TGTGCCATCAGTGATCTCGCGGGGGGTCTTGGAGAGACCCAGTACTTC.